Listed here are 28 T cell receptor beta chains from one sample, sequenced in a study of Graves' ophthalmopathy and Graves' hyperthyroidism (dated by TCRdb to between 2018 and 2020). The sequencer was an Illumina HiSeq 2000. For repertoire sequencing, the TCR beta CDR3 regions were amplified from RNA transcripts. The first round was an RT-PCR using HTBI primers with the Qiagen OneStep RT-PCR kit, and this first round was followed by a second-round multiplex PCR, then size selection and purification. TCRdb redid the processing of the public reads, applying fastp at Q25 and MiXCR, and retained in-frame beta chains. Records with the same CDR3 protein are collapsed into one entry carrying the most frequent genes and DNA. For this sample there are 680,000 or so distinct CDR3 sequences; about a fifth appear just once. The ten most abundant clones make up around 7% of the sample. Sample: peripheral blood. The receptor set was obtained from a woman aged 18-35 years with stable Graves' hyperthyroidism. Some clones in this sample may be carry-over from other donors' samples. Donor details come from another sample of the same person, matched by shared clones.

This clonotype was detected only a few times. The CDR3 nucleotides read TGTGCCTGGACGGGACAAAGGAACACTGAAGCTTTCTTT. As protein: CAWTGQRNTEAFF. The chain uses TRBV30 and TRBJ1-1; possibly TRBD1 for D (6 bases). This CDR3 comprises 13 residues. Trimming took off 4 bases at V and 1 base at J, with 10 bases between the two ends. CDR1 GTSNPN and CDR2 SVGIG come from the germline V gene (reference sequence). The full variable domain, completed using reference TRBV30 and TRBJ1-1, is SQTIHQWPATLVQPVGSPLSLECTVEGTSNPNLYWYRQAAGRGLQLLFYSVGIGQISSEVPQNLSASRPQDRQFILSSKKLLLSDSGFYLCAWTGQRNTEAFFGQGTRLTVV.

This clonotype was observed many times. This rearrangement joins TRBV6-2 or TRBV6-3 to TRBJ2-2; tentatively, D is TRBD2 (5 bases). The CDR3 has 14 amino acids. Trimming left V 7 bases short and J 2 bases short, with 11 bases between. Germline CDR1 is MNHEY and CDR2 is SVGEGT. CDR3 sequence: CASIEGANTGELFF. The CDR3 DNA sequence: TGTGCCAGCATTGAGGGAGCTAACACCGGGGAGCTGTTTTTT.

This clonotype has a single count. This chain connects TRBV6-1 to TRBJ1-1; D not certain. This CDR3 has 15 amino acids. The V end was cut by 2 bases, the J end by 0 bases, with 10 bases between. Germline V gene sequence: CDR1 MNHNS, CDR2 SASEGT. For the CDR3, the DNA is TGTGCCAGCAGTGAACAGTTTCTTTTGAACACTGAAGCTTTCTTT. This sequence encodes CASSEQFLLNTEAFF.

Ten or more counts support this clonotype. The chain joins TRBV6-1 to TRBJ1-3; D unresolved. The CDR3 contains 15 residues. From germline, CDR1 is MNHNS and CDR2 SASEGT. V dropped 6 bases and J dropped 0 bases, with 12 bases sitting between them. The CDR3 spells CASSKTFVSGNTIYF. The CDR3 DNA reads as TGTGCCAGCAGCAAGACATTCGTCTCTGGAAACACCATATATTTT.

This clonotype was detected many times. The chain carries TRBV7-8 and TRBJ2-5, with D possibly matching TRBD1 (6 bases). V was trimmed by 7 bases and J by 5 bases, leaving 23 bases between them. CDR3 length equals 16 residues. Looked up from germline, CDR1 is SGHVS and CDR2 is FQNEAQ. CDR3: CASTYPDRTPMETQYF. The CDR3 DNA reads TGTGCCAGCACCTACCCCGACAGGACCCCAATGGAGACCCAGTACTTC.

This chain links TRBV9 with TRBJ1-5; possibly TRBD1 for D (6 bases). V gave up 3 bases and J gave up 2 bases, with 12 bases separating them. The CDR3 runs 15 residues. Germline V CDR1 and CDR2: SGDLS, YYNGEE. The DNA for the CDR3 is TGTGCCAGCAGCGCTCAGGGGCAGGGCAATCAGCCCCAGCATTTT. The encoded protein is CASSAQGQGNQPQHF.

At least ten counts were recorded for this clonotype. This CDR3 reads CASSAGTMAYGYTF. In DNA form, the CDR3 reads TGTGCCAGCAGCGCAGGCACCATGGCCTATGGCTACACCTTC. The chain links TRBV9 to TRBJ1-2; D uncertain. CDR1 and CDR2 from the germline V gene are SGDLS and YYNGEE. This CDR3 contains 14 residues. V lost 3 bases and J 4 bases, leaving 13 bases between the germline ends.

This clonotype was seen many times. Germline and junction disagree at one end, which may indicate a read error. The CDR3 protein is CSAGGVNF. DNA of the CDR3: TGCAGTGCTGGAGGGGTCAACTTC. The chain couples TRBV20-1 to TRBJ2-5; D perhaps matches TRBD2 (6 bases). Germline CDR1 and CDR2: DFQATT and SNEGSKA (reference sequence). The CDR3 is 8 amino acids.

There are many counts of this clonotype. At one boundary the junction diverges from the germline segment, which might be a read error. V and J are TRBV7-9 and TRBJ2-5; D ambiguous. CDR1 and CDR2 (germline): SEHNR, FQNEAQ (reference sequence). The CDR3 runs to 13 residues. CDR3 region: CASSLEVWAPMNF. The CDR3 DNA reads TGTGCCAGCAGCTTAGAGGTGTGGGCTCCAATGAACTTC.

This clonotype was recorded many times. The J gene is TRBJ1-1, the V gene TRBV6-5; 7 nucleotides match TRBD1. The V and J ends lost 10 bases and 5 bases, in that order; junction bases with no gene match: 10. This CDR3 is built from 13 residues. The V gene's germline CDR1 is MNHEY and CDR2 SVGAGI. The CDR3 sequence: CATDGGGSTEAFF. CDR3 coding DNA: TGTGCCACCGATGGAGGGGGCTCGACTGAAGCTTTCTTT.

At least ten counts were recorded for this clonotype. The V call is TRBV6-5, the J call TRBJ2-5, with 11 nucleotides matching TRBD1. The junction had 13 bases not matched to a gene; V was cut back by 6 bases and J by 7 bases. The germline V gene has CDR1 MNHEY and CDR2 SVGAGI. The CDR3 is 16 residues long. CDR3 in amino acids: CASRSGTGGYAVTQYF. The CDR3 region has the DNA TGTGCCAGCAGATCCGGGACAGGGGGGTACGCGGTGACCCAGTACTTC.

The sample holds a few counts of this clonotype. The chain is built from TRBV19 and TRBJ1-1; the D is unclear. CDR3 length: 11 amino acids. The germline gives CDR1 LNHDA, CDR2 SQIVND (reference sequence). The CDR3 here is CATGLPGFAFF. The CDR3 region has the DNA TGTGCTACTGGCCTCCCGGGCTTTGCTTTCTTT.

Many counts were recorded for this clonotype. This sequence joins TRBV28 and TRBJ2-6; TRBD2 aligns across 14 bases. The CDR3 extends over 20 amino acids. The J segment lost 2 bases and the V segment lost 5 bases, leaving 11 bases of the junction unmatched. Germline assignment: CDR1 MDHEN and CDR2 SYDVKM. CDR3 loop: CASSPHPGLAGETGANVLTF. The CDR3 coding sequence is TGTGCCAGCAGTCCACATCCGGGACTAGCGGGGGAAACTGGGGCCAACGTCCTGACTTTC.

This clonotype was seen ten or more times. The rearrangement uses TRBV6-2 or TRBV6-3 and TRBJ1-1; D ambiguous. Germline V gives CDR1 MNHEY, CDR2 SVGEGT. V lost 4 bases and J lost 3, with 6 bases in between. The CDR3 totals 12 residues. The chain's CDR3 is CASSSLDTEAFF. CDR3 in DNA: TGTGCCAGCAGTTCTCTAGACACTGAAGCTTTCTTT.

This clonotype was counted only a few times. The CDR3 here is CASSLELAVREQYF. The CDR3 DNA reads as TGCGCCAGCAGCTTGGAACTAGCGGTTCGGGAGCAGTACTTC. The chain has TRBV5-1 and TRBJ2-7, with 8 bases aligning to TRBD2. CDR3 size: 14 residues. Trimming removed 0 bases from V and 7 bases from J; junction bases left unmatched: 6. Germline loops: CDR1 SGHRS, CDR2 YFSETQ.

This clonotype has a count of ten or more. The gene calls are TRBV20-1 and TRBJ2-5; D is possibly TRBD2 (6 bases). V shed 2 bases and J shed 3 bases, with 10 bases lying between them. The CDR3 is 13 amino acids. The V gene's germline CDR1 is DFQATT and CDR2 SNEGSKA (reference sequence). CDR3 protein: CSARLAAKETQYF. CDR3 coding DNA: TGCAGTGCTAGATTAGCGGCCAAAGAGACCCAGTACTTC.

DNA for the CDR3: TGTGCCAGCAGTCATAGCGGGAACCACGAGCAGTACTTC. Encoded protein: CASSHSGNHEQYF. This chain joins TRBV11-3 and TRBJ2-7, with 8 bases identical to TRBD2. CDR1 is SGHNT and CDR2 is YENEEA in the germline V gene. Trimming took 6 bases from V and 5 from J; bases not matched to a gene: 6. This CDR3 has 13 residues. Drawing the rest from reference TRBV11-3 and TRBJ2-7, the complete variable domain is EAGVVQSPRYKIIEKKQPVAFWCNPISGHNTLYWYLQNLGQGPELLIRYENEEAVDDSQLPKDRFSAERLKGVDSTLKIQPAELGDSAVYLCASSHSGNHEQYFGPGTRLTVT.

The chain uses TRBV6-1 and TRBJ1-3, with 9 bases that match TRBD1. Germline lookup yields CDR1 MNHNS and CDR2 SASEGT. The ends lost 9 bases at V and 4 bases at J; junction bases unmatched: 10. CDR3 length equals 15 residues. The CDR3 reads CASRNRGPGGNTIYF. The DNA of the CDR3 is TGTGCCAGTAGAAACAGGGGGCCGGGGGGAAACACCATATATTTT.

This clonotype was counted many times. The chain carries TRBV20-1 and TRBJ1-1; 9 bases line up with TRBD1. V was pared by 1 base and J by 1 base, with 7 bases of the junction left unmatched. CDR1 and CDR2 from the germline V gene are DFQATT and SNEGSKA (reference sequence). CDR3 length: 16 amino acids. This CDR3 reads CSARGGQGQGNTEAFF. CDR3 nucleotide sequence: TGCAGTGCTAGAGGTGGACAGGGGCAGGGGAACACTGAAGCTTTCTTT.

This clonotype was picked up many times. The chain recombines TRBV6-5 with TRBJ1-6; a possible D gene is TRBD1 (5 bases). Germline V gene lookup returns CDR1 MNHEY and CDR2 SVGAGI. The CDR3 extends over 16 amino acids. Trimming stripped 5 bases from V and 0 bases from J, with 11 bases between. The CDR3 nucleotides are TGTGCCAGCAGTAGCAGGGTCAGCTCCTATAATTCACCCCTCCACTTT. Its protein is CASSSRVSSYNSPLHF.

The table lists this clonotype with many counts. This chain links TRBV6-5 with TRBJ1-1; TRBD1 might be the D (5 bases). The CDR3 has 14 residues. Looked up from germline, CDR1 is MNHEY and CDR2 is SVGAGI. Between the trimmed V and J ends, which lost 2 bases and 4 bases, there was a span of 11 bases. CDR3 sequence (DNA): TGTGCCAGCAGTTACAGGCAGGGTGTCACTGAAGCTTTCTTT. Translating it yields CASSYRQGVTEAFF.

This clonotype was seen many times. J is TRBJ2-3 and V is TRBV28, with a possible D match to TRBD2 (5 bases). The length of the CDR3 is 11 residues. From germline, CDR1 is MDHEN and CDR2 SYDVKM. V shed 6 bases and J shed 4 bases, with 5 bases lying between them. The CDR3 nucleotides are TGTGCCAGCAGACTAGCAGATACGCAGTATTTT. Translated, it gives CASRLADTQYF.

This clonotype occurred a few times. The J gene is TRBJ2-4, the V gene TRBV19; weak D call: TRBD2 (5 bases). Trimming took 3 bases from V and 8 from J, leaving 8 bases between them. This CDR3 is 12 amino acids long. Germline V gene sequence: CDR1 LNHDA, CDR2 SQIVND (reference sequence). The chain's CDR3 is CASSISGDIQYF. CDR3 DNA: TGTGCCAGTAGTATTTCCGGGGACATTCAGTACTTC.

In this sample, this clonotype turned up many times. This sequence joins TRBV6-1 and TRBJ1-6; no reliable D call. This CDR3 spans 14 amino acids. Trimming cost V 2 bases and J 8 bases, with 10 bases left between them. Germline CDR1 and CDR2: MNHNS and SASEGT. The CDR3 here is CASSESRRDSPLHF. In nucleotides, the CDR3 is TGTGCCAGCAGTGAATCACGTCGGGATTCACCCCTCCACTTT.

This clonotype was seen ten or more times. This sequence joins TRBV20-1 and TRBJ1-3; D gene uncertain. Germline-derived CDR1 and CDR2 are DFQATT and SNEGSKA (reference sequence). Trimming removed 2 bases from V and 4 bases from J, with 12 bases in between. The CDR3 length is 14 residues. In DNA, the CDR3 is TGCAGTGCTAGACCTCAGGACCGCGGAAACACCATATATTTT. Amino acids: CSARPQDRGNTIYF.

The count of this clonotype is one. This rearrangement joins TRBV28 to TRBJ1-5, with D possibly TRBD1 on 5 matching bases. V was shortened by 8 bases and J by 0 bases, with 11 bases between the two germline ends. This CDR3 is 14 amino acids long. Germline CDR1 and CDR2: MDHEN and SYDVKM. CDR3 in amino acids: CASLAGGSNQPQHF. The CDR3 DNA is TGTGCCAGCCTTGCGGGGGGTAGCAATCAGCCCCAGCATTTT.

The count of this clonotype is one. This chain uses TRBV20-1 with TRBJ2-7; D is tentatively TRBD1 or TRBD2 (5 bases each). V was cut by 5 bases and J by 2 bases, with 13 bases left in between. Germline V gene sequence: CDR1 DFQATT, CDR2 SNEGSKA (reference sequence). CDR3 length: 13 residues. CDR3 DNA: TGCAGTGCTTCGACTGGGACCCCCTACGAGCAGTACTTC. Amino acids: CSASTGTPYEQYF.

V gene TRBV27 combines with J gene TRBJ1-2; TRBD1 agrees at 8 bases. Germline V gene sequence: CDR1 MNHEY, CDR2 SMNVEV (reference sequence). With 6 bases clipped from V and 3 bases from J, the junction kept 9 bases outside the gene matches. The CDR3 is 15 amino acids. The CDR3 spells CASSPTGTGYYGYTF. CDR3 DNA: TGTGCCAGCAGCCCGACCGGGACAGGCTACTATGGCTACACCTTC.